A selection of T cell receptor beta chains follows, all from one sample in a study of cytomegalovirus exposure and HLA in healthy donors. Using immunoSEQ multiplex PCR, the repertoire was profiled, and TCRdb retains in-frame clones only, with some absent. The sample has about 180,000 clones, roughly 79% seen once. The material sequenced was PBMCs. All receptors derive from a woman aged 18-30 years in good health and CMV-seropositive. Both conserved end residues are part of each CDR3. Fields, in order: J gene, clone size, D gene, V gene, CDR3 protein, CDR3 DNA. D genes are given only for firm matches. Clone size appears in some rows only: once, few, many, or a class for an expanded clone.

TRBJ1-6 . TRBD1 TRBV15 CATSRTGYYNSPLHF TGTGCCACCAGCAGGACAGGGTACTATAATTCACCCCTCCACTTT
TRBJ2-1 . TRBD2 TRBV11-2 CASSTAGPYNEQFF TGTGCCAGCAGCACAGCGGGGCCCTACAATGAGCAGTTCTTC
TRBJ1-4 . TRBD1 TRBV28 CASSSQGAENEKLFF TGTGCCAGCAGTTCACAGGGGGCCGAGAATGAAAAACTGTTTTTT
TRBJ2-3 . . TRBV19 CASSITGEADTQYF TGTGCCAGTAGTATCACAGGGGAGGCAGATACGCAGTATTTT
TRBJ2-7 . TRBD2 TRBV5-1 CASSLSGGLYYEQYF TGCGCCAGCAGCTTGTCGGGGGGTCTGTACTACGAGCAGTACTTC
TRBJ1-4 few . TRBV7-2 CASSLPTENEKLFF TGTGCCAGCAGCTTACCGACAGAGAATGAAAAACTGTTTTTT
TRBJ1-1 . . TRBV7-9 CASSLESVNTEAFF TGTGCCAGCAGCTTAGAATCGGTGAACACTGAAGCTTTCTTT
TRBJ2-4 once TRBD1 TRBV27 CASSQSGQERIAKNIQYF TGTGCCAGCTCCCAGTCCGGACAGGAGAGGATAGCCAAAAACATTCAGTACTTC
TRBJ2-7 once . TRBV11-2 CASSLGRGGGEQYF TGTGCCAGCAGCTTAGGGAGGGGGGGCGGCGAGCAGTACTTC
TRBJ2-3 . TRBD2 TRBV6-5 CASSYAGDSFGDTQYF TGTGCCAGCAGTTACGCGGGGGACTCCTTCGGGGATACGCAGTATTTT
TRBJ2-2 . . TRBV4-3 CASSPILGGALHGLFF TGCGCCAGCAGCCCCATACTGGGGGGGGCCCTTCATGGGCTGTTTTTT
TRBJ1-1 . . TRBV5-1 CASSLEIGPELNTEAFF TGCGCCAGCAGCTTGGAGATTGGCCCCGAACTGAACACTGAAGCTTTCTTT
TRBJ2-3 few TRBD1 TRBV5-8 CASSKGQGIVDTQYF TGTGCCAGCAGCAAGGGACAGGGGATTGTGGATACGCAGTATTTT
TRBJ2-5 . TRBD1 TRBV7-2 CASSSPRDRGFQETQYF TGTGCCAGCAGCTCTCCCCGGGACAGGGGGTTCCAAGAGACCCAGTACTTC
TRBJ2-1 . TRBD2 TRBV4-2 CASSQEGGGSYNEQFF TGTGCCAGCAGCCAAGAGGGCGGGGGTAGTTACAATGAGCAGTTCTTC
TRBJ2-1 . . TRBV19 CASGLNEQFF TGTGCCAGTGGCCTGAATGAGCAGTTCTTC
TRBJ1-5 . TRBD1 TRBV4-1 CASSPRGQPVGPQHF TGCGCCAGCAGCCCCAGGGGGCAGCCTGTTGGGCCCCAGCATTTT
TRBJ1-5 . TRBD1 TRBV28 CASRGGQTQNQPQHF TGTGCCAGCAGGGGGGGACAGACTCAAAATCAGCCCCAGCATTTT
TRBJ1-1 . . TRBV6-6 CASSYQDSEAFF TGTGCCAGCAGTTACCAGGACAGTGAAGCTTTCTTT
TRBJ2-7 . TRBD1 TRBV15 CATSRTGGTYEQYF TGTGCCACCAGCAGGACAGGGGGGACCTACGAGCAGTACTTC
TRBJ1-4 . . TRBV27 CASSLGGWGEKLFF TGTGCCAGCAGTTTAGGAGGATGGGGTGAAAAACTGTTTTTT
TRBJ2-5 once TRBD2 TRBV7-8 CASSPQPGTSGDRETQYF TGTGCCAGCAGCCCCCAGCCCGGGACTAGCGGGGACAGAGAGACCCAGTACTTC
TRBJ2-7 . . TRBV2 CASSRGAQYF TGTGCCAGCAGTAGGGGCGCGCAGTACTTC
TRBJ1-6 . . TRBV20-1 CSAAGGSPLHF TGCAGTGCTGCCGGGGGTTCACCCCTCCACTTT
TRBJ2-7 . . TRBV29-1 CSVALDRPCEQYF TGCAGCGTTGCCCTGGACAGACCCTGCGAGCAGTACTTC
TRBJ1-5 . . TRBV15 CATSRDFGEQPQHF TGTGCCACCAGCAGAGATTTTGGAGAACAGCCCCAGCATTTT
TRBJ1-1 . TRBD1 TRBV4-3 CASSQVDRGSTEAFF TGCGCCAGCAGCCAAGTGGACAGGGGGAGCACTGAAGCTTTCTTT
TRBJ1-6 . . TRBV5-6 CASRRENSPLHF TGTGCCAGCAGGCGGGAAAATTCACCCCTCCACTTT
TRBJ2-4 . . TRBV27 CASSSEGAVNIQYF TGTGCCAGCAGTTCGGAGGGGGCGGTGAACATTCAGTACTTC
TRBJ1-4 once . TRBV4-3 CASSLEGPMNEKLFF TGCGCCAGCAGCCTAGAGGGGCCCATGAATGAAAAACTGTTTTTT
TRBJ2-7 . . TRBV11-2 CASQAGPFSYEQYF TGTGCCAGCCAGGCAGGCCCGTTCTCCTACGAGCAGTACTTC
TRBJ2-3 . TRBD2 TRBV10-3 CAITKTGGSGTDTQYF TGTGCCATCACTAAAACGGGGGGGTCTGGCACAGATACGCAGTATTTT
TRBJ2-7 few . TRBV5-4 CASSFNSYEQYF TGTGCCAGCAGCTTCAATTCCTACGAGCAGTACTTC
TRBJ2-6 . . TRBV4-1 CASSQVVAGANVLTF TGCGCCAGCAGCCAAGTCGTCGCTGGGGCCAACGTCCTGACTTTC